This TCR beta chain was sequenced during a study of long-term antiretroviral therapy in people with HIV. Study background: Initial samples were collected about a decade before the 2015 immediate-ART recommendation. Points from the study as a whole: An increase in diversity followed ART, yet levels stayed below transplant donor controls.

Participants with HIV, all of them, were treated in the United States. There were roughly 0.95-11 million cryopreserved PBMC in the samples before DNA extraction. The CDR3 extends over 15 amino acids. V was clipped by 4 bases and J by 1 base; unmatched bases: 5. The V gene's germline CDR1 is SGDLS and CDR2 YYNGEE. About this clone: Its specificity is unknown.

At survey level, the immunoSEQ assay was run in its v3.0 version. Sequencing used immunoSEQ multiplex PCR; TCRdb keeps in-frame clones, though not all of them. The table records tens of thousands of clones, about 76% of them present only once. Sample: unsorted PBMCs, taken 0.1 years before starting antiretroviral therapy. This chain links TRBV9 with TRBJ2-3, with TRBD2 matching 8 bases. This receptor was identified in a man in his forties or fifties with HIV. CDR3 in amino acids: CASSSTAGGTDTQYF. DNA of the CDR3: TGTGCCAGCAGCTCCACAGCGGGAGGCACAGATACGCAGTATTTT.